The clone carrying this T cell receptor (beta chain) was found once. This sample is part of a study of T cell changes during pregnancy in multiple sclerosis. Profiled with immunoSEQ multiplex PCR; TCRdb holds only in-frame clones, not every one. This table has over 25,000 clones, 75% to 90% appearing once. Losses at the gene ends were 4 bases for V and 1 base for J; bases not matched to a gene: 12. This CDR3 spans 17 amino acids. CDR1 is SGHRS, CDR2 YFSETQ, per germline. The chain employs TRBV5-1 and TRBJ2-5; TRBD2 agrees at 8 bases. The receptor comes from a female donor with multiple sclerosis, enrolled in a pregnancy study. This specimen was CD8+ T cells from peripheral blood mononuclear cells, taken after pregnancy. For the CDR3, the DNA is TGCGCCAGCAGCCAACGGGGGGGAGGGTCACTCCAAGAGACCCAGTACTTC. It specifies CASSQRGGGSLQETQYF.